These T cell receptor beta chains were read from a single sample in a study of cytomegalovirus exposure and HLA in healthy donors. The assay was immunoSEQ multiplex PCR, and TCRdb's table has in-frame clones only and misses some. Of 150,000 or so clones in the sample, around 74% are singletons; the top ten hold roughly 1.9%. Material for sequencing was PBMCs. The receptors were gathered from a female donor in good health and CMV-seronegative. Both conserved end residues are part of each CDR3. Each record gives: CDR3 length, D gene, V gene, J gene, clone size, CDR3 DNA, CDR3 protein. D genes are given only for firm matches. Some rows have no size entry. The others give once, few or many, or a class for an expanded clone.

cdr3_length: 15
d_call: TRBD1
v_call: TRBV19
j_call: TRBJ1-5
clone_size: -
cdr3_nt: TGTGCCAGTAGTTCTGGACAGGGAGACAATCAGCCCCAGCATTTT
cdr3_aa: CASSSGQGDNQPQHF

cdr3_length: 16
d_call: -
v_call: TRBV27
j_call: TRBJ1-2
clone_size: -
cdr3_nt: TGTGCCAGCAGTGAGGCAGACCATCAACCTTTCTATGGCTACACCTTC
cdr3_aa: CASSEADHQPFYGYTF

cdr3_length: 14
d_call: TRBD2
v_call: TRBV25-1
j_call: TRBJ2-1
clone_size: -
cdr3_nt: TGTGCCAGCAGTGAATTAAGCGGGAGGGAGGGGCAGTTCTTC
cdr3_aa: CASSELSGREGQFF

cdr3_length: 13
d_call: -
v_call: TRBV19
j_call: TRBJ1-1
clone_size: -
cdr3_nt: TGTGCCAGTAATGACAGAGACAACACTGAAGCTTTCTTT
cdr3_aa: CASNDRDNTEAFF

cdr3_length: 13
d_call: -
v_call: TRBV30
j_call: TRBJ2-7
clone_size: -
cdr3_nt: TGTGCCTGGAGTGTAGCGGAGGCCTACGAGCAGTACTTC
cdr3_aa: CAWSVAEAYEQYF

cdr3_length: 14
d_call: -
v_call: TRBV11-2
j_call: TRBJ2-7
clone_size: few
cdr3_nt: TGTGCCAGCAGCTTAGCGGGAGCTCCCCACGAGCAGTACTTC
cdr3_aa: CASSLAGAPHEQYF

cdr3_length: 12
d_call: TRBD1
v_call: TRBV6-1
j_call: TRBJ1-1
clone_size: -
cdr3_nt: TGTGCCAGCAGTGGGACAGGGTTACGAGCTTTCTTT
cdr3_aa: CASSGTGLRAFF

cdr3_length: 13
d_call: -
v_call: TRBV29-1
j_call: TRBJ1-1
clone_size: -
cdr3_nt: TGCAGCGTTGAGCGCGAGACAACTGATGAAGCTTTCTTT
cdr3_aa: CSVERETTDEAFF

cdr3_length: 13
d_call: -
v_call: TRBV19
j_call: TRBJ1-2
clone_size: -
cdr3_nt: TGTGCCAGTAGTATCCCCCCGTCCTATGGCTACACCTTC
cdr3_aa: CASSIPPSYGYTF

cdr3_length: 14
d_call: -
v_call: TRBV13
j_call: TRBJ2-7
clone_size: -
cdr3_nt: TGTGCCAGCAGCTTCCCGGGACATACCTACGAGCAGTACTTC
cdr3_aa: CASSFPGHTYEQYF

cdr3_length: 15
d_call: TRBD2
v_call: TRBV5-5
j_call: TRBJ2-5
clone_size: -
cdr3_nt: TGTGCCAGCACCATAATAAGCGGGGGACAAGAGACCCAGTACTTC
cdr3_aa: CASTIISGGQETQYF

cdr3_length: 13
d_call: TRBD2
v_call: TRBV9
j_call: TRBJ2-3
clone_size: -
cdr3_nt: TGTGCCAGCAGCCCAAGCGGGGAAGATACGCAGTATTTT
cdr3_aa: CASSPSGEDTQYF

cdr3_length: 14
d_call: -
v_call: TRBV7-8
j_call: TRBJ2-1
clone_size: -
cdr3_nt: TGTGCCAGCCTTCCAACGGAGGTAAACAATGAGCAGTTCTTC
cdr3_aa: CASLPTEVNNEQFF

cdr3_length: 14
d_call: -
v_call: TRBV19
j_call: TRBJ2-5
clone_size: -
cdr3_nt: TGTGCCAGTAGTATTATGGACAGCCAAGAGACCCAGTACTTC
cdr3_aa: CASSIMDSQETQYF

cdr3_length: 16
d_call: TRBD1
v_call: TRBV5-1
j_call: TRBJ2-5
clone_size: -
cdr3_nt: TGCGCCAGCAGCTTGGGAGCACAGGGGGCGGGAGAGACCCAGTACTTC
cdr3_aa: CASSLGAQGAGETQYF

cdr3_length: 15
d_call: TRBD1
v_call: TRBV30
j_call: TRBJ1-5
clone_size: -
cdr3_nt: TGTGCCTGGAGTTCCCCGGACAGGGCAGGTCAGCCCCAGCATTTT
cdr3_aa: CAWSSPDRAGQPQHF

cdr3_length: 12
d_call: -
v_call: TRBV5-5
j_call: TRBJ1-2
clone_size: -
cdr3_nt: TGTGCCAGCAAGGAGGGGACCGATGGCTACACCTTC
cdr3_aa: CASKEGTDGYTF

cdr3_length: 16
d_call: TRBD1
v_call: TRBV6-4
j_call: TRBJ2-5
clone_size: few
cdr3_nt: TGTGCCAGCAGTCCTTCTCCGGGACAGGGGGCGGAGACCCAGTACTTC
cdr3_aa: CASSPSPGQGAETQYF

cdr3_length: 11
d_call: -
v_call: TRBV29-1
j_call: TRBJ2-3
clone_size: once
cdr3_nt: TGCAGCGTCGGGGGGCGGAATACGCAGTATTTT
cdr3_aa: CSVGGRNTQYF

cdr3_length: 13
d_call: TRBD2
v_call: TRBV30
j_call: TRBJ2-3
clone_size: -
cdr3_nt: TGTGCCTGGAGTGTAGCGGGGTCAGATACGCAGTATTTT
cdr3_aa: CAWSVAGSDTQYF

cdr3_length: 14
d_call: TRBD1
v_call: TRBV5-1
j_call: TRBJ1-2
clone_size: -
cdr3_nt: TGCGCCAGCAGCTTAGGACAGGGATCTTATGGCTACACCTTC
cdr3_aa: CASSLGQGSYGYTF

cdr3_length: 15
d_call: -
v_call: TRBV7-9
j_call: TRBJ1-1
clone_size: -
cdr3_nt: TGTGCCAGCAGCTTAGAGCTAGGCACACCGAGGGAAGCTTTCTTT
cdr3_aa: CASSLELGTPREAFF

cdr3_length: 15
d_call: -
v_call: TRBV5-1
j_call: TRBJ1-2
clone_size: -
cdr3_nt: TGCGCCAGCAGCTTAGTATCGCTCACTGACTATGGCTACACCTTC
cdr3_aa: CASSLVSLTDYGYTF

cdr3_length: 16
d_call: TRBD2
v_call: TRBV7-9
j_call: TRBJ2-1
clone_size: -
cdr3_nt: TGTGCCAGCAGCCACCTTCGGGGGGGCTCCTACAATGAGCAGTTCTTC
cdr3_aa: CASSHLRGGSYNEQFF

cdr3_length: 14
d_call: TRBD1
v_call: TRBV19
j_call: TRBJ2-7
clone_size: once
cdr3_nt: TGTGCCAGTAGTACCCGGACAGGGGCGGAGGAGCAGTACTTC
cdr3_aa: CASSTRTGAEEQYF

cdr3_length: 15
d_call: -
v_call: TRBV9
j_call: TRBJ1-6
clone_size: -
cdr3_nt: TGTGCCAGCAGCGTAGGATCCGGAGGGAATTCACCCCTCCACTTT
cdr3_aa: CASSVGSGGNSPLHF

cdr3_length: 15
d_call: TRBD1
v_call: TRBV4-1
j_call: TRBJ2-3
clone_size: -
cdr3_nt: TGCGCCAGCAGCCAAGCGACAGGGGCCACAGATACGCAGTATTTT
cdr3_aa: CASSQATGATDTQYF

cdr3_length: 12
d_call: TRBD1
v_call: TRBV6-5
j_call: TRBJ1-6
clone_size: -
cdr3_nt: TGTGCCAGTGGGACAGGGAGTTCACCCCTCCACTTT
cdr3_aa: CASGTGSSPLHF

cdr3_length: 15
d_call: TRBD1
v_call: TRBV27
j_call: TRBJ2-7
clone_size: -
cdr3_nt: TGTGCCAGCAGTTTAGGGACAGGCCTCTCCTACGAGCAGTACTTC
cdr3_aa: CASSLGTGLSYEQYF

cdr3_length: 14
d_call: TRBD2
v_call: TRBV5-5
j_call: TRBJ2-7
clone_size: -
cdr3_nt: TGTGCCAGCAGCTTCTCTAGCGGTCCCTACGAGCAGTACTTC
cdr3_aa: CASSFSSGPYEQYF

cdr3_length: 15
d_call: -
v_call: TRBV15
j_call: TRBJ1-4
clone_size: -
cdr3_nt: TGTGCCACCAGCAGATACGGGACTAAGAATGAAAAACTGTTTTTT
cdr3_aa: CATSRYGTKNEKLFF

cdr3_length: 14
d_call: TRBD1
v_call: TRBV5-1
j_call: TRBJ2-4
clone_size: -
cdr3_nt: TGCGCCAGCAGCCTTGACAGGGGCGATAACATTCAGTACTTC
cdr3_aa: CASSLDRGDNIQYF

cdr3_length: 16
d_call: -
v_call: TRBV19
j_call: TRBJ1-1
clone_size: -
cdr3_nt: TGTGCCAGTAGTTCAGACCCGGGACACCTGAACACTGAAGCTTTCTTT
cdr3_aa: CASSSDPGHLNTEAFF

cdr3_length: 13
d_call: TRBD1
v_call: TRBV5-4
j_call: TRBJ2-7
clone_size: few
cdr3_nt: TGTGCCAGCAGCTTTGGGACAGGGGGCGAGCAGTACTTC
cdr3_aa: CASSFGTGGEQYF

cdr3_length: 17
d_call: TRBD2
v_call: TRBV7-6
j_call: TRBJ2-2
clone_size: -
cdr3_nt: TGTGCCAGCAGCTTAGTCACTAGCGGGGGGCAGTACGGGGAGCTGTTTTTT
cdr3_aa: CASSLVTSGGQYGELFF

cdr3_length: 14
d_call: -
v_call: TRBV30
j_call: TRBJ2-2
clone_size: few
cdr3_nt: TGTGCCTGGAGTACTAGCTCGTACACCGGGGAGCTGTTTTTT
cdr3_aa: CAWSTSSYTGELFF

cdr3_length: 14
d_call: TRBD2
v_call: TRBV18
j_call: TRBJ2-7
clone_size: -
cdr3_nt: TGTGCCAGCTCACCTGGGACTAGCGGCTACGAGCAGTACTTC
cdr3_aa: CASSPGTSGYEQYF

cdr3_length: 14
d_call: -
v_call: TRBV28
j_call: TRBJ1-1
clone_size: -
cdr3_nt: TGTGCCAGCAGTTTTTTACGGTCGGGGACTGAAGCTTTCTTT
cdr3_aa: CASSFLRSGTEAFF

cdr3_length: 15
d_call: TRBD1
v_call: TRBV6-4
j_call: TRBJ1-2
clone_size: -
cdr3_nt: TGTGCCAGCAGCGCACAACCCACAGGGGCGAGTGGCTACACCTTC
cdr3_aa: CASSAQPTGASGYTF

cdr3_length: 15
d_call: TRBD2
v_call: TRBV5-8
j_call: TRBJ2-3
clone_size: -
cdr3_nt: TGTGCCAGCAGCTTGGCGGGACTAGCTACAGATACGCAGTATTTT
cdr3_aa: CASSLAGLATDTQYF

cdr3_length: 16
d_call: TRBD1
v_call: TRBV6-5
j_call: TRBJ1-6
clone_size: -
cdr3_nt: TGTGCCAGCAGTTACACAGGGGGAAGCGAGCATTCACCCCTCCACTTT
cdr3_aa: CASSYTGGSEHSPLHF

cdr3_length: 16
d_call: -
v_call: TRBV5-1
j_call: TRBJ2-7
clone_size: -
cdr3_nt: TGCGCCAGCAGCTTCGCTCCGGGACTGAACTCCTACGAGCAGTACTTC
cdr3_aa: CASSFAPGLNSYEQYF

cdr3_length: 13
d_call: -
v_call: TRBV29-1
j_call: TRBJ1-1
clone_size: -
cdr3_nt: TGCAGCGTGCGGCGGGAGGGGCACACTGAAGCTTTCTTT
cdr3_aa: CSVRREGHTEAFF

cdr3_length: 18
d_call: TRBD1
v_call: TRBV4-1
j_call: TRBJ1-4
clone_size: once
cdr3_nt: TGCGCCAGCAGCCGAAAGGGACAGGGGACCGAAATCTCCGAAAAACTGTTTTTT
cdr3_aa: CASSRKGQGTEISEKLFF

cdr3_length: 14
d_call: -
v_call: TRBV5-1
j_call: TRBJ1-2
clone_size: -
cdr3_nt: TGCGCCAGCCAGCTGTTACCCCAACAGGACGGCTACACCTTC
cdr3_aa: CASQLLPQQDGYTF

cdr3_length: 13
d_call: -
v_call: TRBV30
j_call: TRBJ2-3
clone_size: -
cdr3_nt: TGTGCCTGGGCCCACATTCCCACAGATACGCAGTATTTT
cdr3_aa: CAWAHIPTDTQYF

cdr3_length: 12
d_call: -
v_call: TRBV10-1
j_call: TRBJ2-5
clone_size: -
cdr3_nt: TGCGCCAGCAGTGAGTCCCGAGAGACCCAGTACTTC
cdr3_aa: CASSESRETQYF

cdr3_length: 15
d_call: TRBD1
v_call: TRBV11-2
j_call: TRBJ2-2
clone_size: -
cdr3_nt: TGTGCCAGCAGCCTAGACAGGGGGGACACCGGGGAGCTGTTTTTT
cdr3_aa: CASSLDRGDTGELFF

cdr3_length: 14
d_call: -
v_call: TRBV9
j_call: TRBJ1-5
clone_size: -
cdr3_nt: TGTGCCAGCAGCGTAGGGTCAGGGGATCAGCCCCAGCATTTT
cdr3_aa: CASSVGSGDQPQHF

cdr3_length: 14
d_call: TRBD1
v_call: TRBV4-1
j_call: TRBJ1-1
clone_size: -
cdr3_nt: TGCGCCAGCAGCCGGACCGGGACAGGTCTAGGAGCTTTCTTT
cdr3_aa: CASSRTGTGLGAFF

cdr3_length: 13
d_call: TRBD1
v_call: TRBV5-1
j_call: TRBJ1-2
clone_size: -
cdr3_nt: TGCGCCAGCTATCCGGGACAGGGACTTGGCTACACCTTC
cdr3_aa: CASYPGQGLGYTF

cdr3_length: 17
d_call: -
v_call: TRBV5-5
j_call: TRBJ1-6
clone_size: few
cdr3_nt: TGTGCCAGCAGCTTGGATGGAGGATATACCTATAATTCACCCCTCCACTTT
cdr3_aa: CASSLDGGYTYNSPLHF

cdr3_length: 16
d_call: -
v_call: TRBV19
j_call: TRBJ1-5
clone_size: -
cdr3_nt: TGTGCCAGTAGCACCCCGGAGGGGCCGTTCAATCAGCCCCAGCATTTT
cdr3_aa: CASSTPEGPFNQPQHF